This passage covers 19 T cell receptor beta chains from one sample sequenced in a study of T-cell memory formation after mild COVID-19. TCRdb itself ran the 5' RACE reads through MiXCR, one entry per CDR3 protein. There are roughly 5,000 distinct CDR3 sequences in the sample; roughly 44% occur only once, and around 2.5% lies in the top ten. Sequences were obtained from PBMCs or a T cell subset sorted from them (not recorded which). The receptors were sampled from an adult who had mild COVID-19 (a few samples of this study predate the infection). Cell type and time point are not known.

The chain combines TRBV4-1 with TRBJ2-7, with D perhaps given as TRBD1 or TRBD2 (6 bases each). Germline V lookup: CDR1 MGHRA, CDR2 YSYEKL. Trimming took off 0 bases at V and 0 bases at J, with 18 bases between the two ends. The CDR3 is made up of 18 amino acids. CDR3 amino acids: CASSQDPLGGHHSYEQYF. The DNA for the CDR3 is TGCGCCAGCAGCCAAGACCCTCTGGGGGGACATCACTCCTACGAGCAGTACTTC.

This clonotype rates as medium-sized. This chain links TRBV5-1 with TRBJ1-1; 8 bases line up with TRBD1. The CDR3 contains 14 residues. Losses at the gene ends were 4 bases for V and 4 bases for J; bases not matched to a gene: 6. Germline loops: CDR1 SGHRS, CDR2 YFSETQ. For the CDR3, the DNA is TGCGCCAGCAGCCTCCCAGGGGGCGGCACTGAAGCTTTCTTT. Translated, it gives CASSLPGGGTEAFF.

Ten or more counts support this clonotype. The chain carries TRBV19 and TRBJ2-1; D unclear. Trimming removed 1 base at V and 0 bases at J, with 4 bases between. Germline V lookup: CDR1 LNHDA, CDR2 SQIVND (reference sequence). This CDR3 has 14 amino acids. CDR3 DNA: TGTGCCAGTAGTATAGGGAGCTCCTACAATGAGCAGTTCTTC. This encodes CASSIGSSYNEQFF.

This clonotype is medium-sized (0.01 to 0.1%). The V gene is TRBV6-2 or TRBV6-3, the J gene TRBJ2-1; no reliable D call. Germline lookup yields CDR1 MNHEY and CDR2 SVGEGT. The CDR3 sequence is 13 residues long. V lost 5 bases to trimming and J lost 8 bases, with 13 bases between them. CDR3 nucleotide sequence: TGTGCCAGCAGTAAGGACGTCCTCGATGAGCAGTTCTTC. It is translated as CASSKDVLDEQFF.

CDR3 residues: CASSLGGGSNEQFF. CDR3 sequence (DNA): TGCGCCAGCAGCTTGGGCGGGGGGTCCAATGAGCAGTTCTTC. V usage is TRBV5-1 and J usage is TRBJ2-1; 8 nucleotides agree with TRBD2. V dropped 0 bases and J dropped 6; count of bases not matched to a gene: 2. Germline lookup yields CDR1 SGHRS and CDR2 YFSETQ. The CDR3 is made up of 14 amino acids.

This clonotype is deemed medium-sized. The chain carries TRBV2 and TRBJ2-5; TRBD2 matches at 7 bases. The CDR3 totals 13 residues. Germline V lookup: CDR1 SNHLY, CDR2 FYNNEI. The junction had 6 bases not matched to a gene; V was cut back by 2 bases and J by 9 bases. The CDR3 nucleotides are TGTGCCAGCAGTGAAAACTTGGGGGGGGCCCAGTACTTC. It specifies CASSENLGGAQYF.

This clonotype was observed once. The chain joins TRBV15 to TRBJ2-1, with 8 bases matching TRBD1. There are 15 residues in the CDR3. Trimming removed 3 bases from V and 7 bases from J; junction bases left unmatched: 8. Looked up from germline, CDR1 is LNHNV and CDR2 is YYDKDF (reference sequence). CDR3 DNA sequence: TGTGCCACCAGCAGCAGGGGGCACGGTGGAAATGAGCAGTTCTTC. As protein: CATSSRGHGGNEQFF.

V usage is TRBV5-1 and J usage is TRBJ1-1, with D perhaps matching TRBD1 (6 bases). Germline assignment: CDR1 SGHRS and CDR2 YFSETQ. CDR3 length: 15 amino acids. V lost 0 bases and J 3 bases, leaving 12 bases between the germline ends. The CDR3 DNA is TGCGCCAGCAGCTTGGTTGGGGGCGATTACACTGAAGCTTTCTTT. It specifies CASSLVGGDYTEAFF.

The chain employs TRBV27 and TRBJ2-7; 8 bases match TRBD2. The CDR3 totals 14 residues. Losses at the gene ends were 4 bases for V and 2 bases for J; bases not matched to a gene: 4. The V gene's germline CDR1 is MNHEY and CDR2 SMNVEV (reference sequence). CDR3 in amino acids: CASSSVAGTYEQYF. The CDR3, as DNA: TGTGCCAGCAGTTCTGTAGCGGGGACCTACGAGCAGTACTTC.

The V call is TRBV5-1, the J call TRBJ1-2, with 7 bases that match TRBD1. The CDR3 is made up of 12 amino acids. Germline V lookup: CDR1 SGHRS, CDR2 YFSETQ. Unmatched junction bases numbered 0, after V lost 0 bases and J lost 7 bases. This CDR3 reads CASSLDRGGYTF. In nucleotides, the CDR3 is TGCGCCAGCAGCTTGGACAGGGGTGGCTACACCTTC.

By share, this clonotype ranks as medium-sized (0.01 to 0.1%). This chain links TRBV6-5 with TRBJ1-2, with D unresolved. With 5 bases removed from V and 1 base from J, the gap between germline ends came to 17 bases. This CDR3 spans 16 amino acids. In germline, CDR1 is MNHEY, CDR2 SVGAGI. The CDR3 region is CASSISYLTLNYGYTF. The CDR3 nucleotides are TGTGCCAGCAGTATTTCTTACTTGACGCTTAACTATGGCTACACCTTC.

This clonotype was seen ten or more times. V gene TRBV18 combines with J gene TRBJ1-1, with D unresolved. CDR3 length: 16 residues. In germline, CDR1 is KGHSH, CDR2 LQKENI. V shed 6 bases and J shed 2 bases, with 19 bases lying between them. The CDR3 DNA reads as TGTGCCAGCTCGTCCCAAGGGTCGGGCGCCAACACTGAAGCTTTCTTT. It yields the protein CASSSQGSGANTEAFF.

This clonotype is categorized as medium-sized. J is TRBJ2-1 and V is TRBV4-3, with 9 positions matching TRBD2. The V segment lost 0 bases and the J segment 4 bases; nucleotides outside the gene matches: 7. Germline V gene sequence: CDR1 LGHNA, CDR2 YSLEER. The length of the CDR3 is 17 residues. The DNA for the CDR3 is TGCGCCAGCAGCCAAGATTCAGTTGCGGGGGGGTACAATGAGCAGTTCTTC. Its translation is CASSQDSVAGGYNEQFF.

By sample fraction, this clonotype is medium-sized. The chain joins TRBV5-1 to TRBJ2-1; a possible D gene is TRBD1 (6 bases). V lost 4 bases and J lost 0, with 17 bases in between. CDR1 SGHRS and CDR2 YFSETQ come from the germline V gene. This CDR3 is 17 amino acids long. The CDR3 DNA reads as TGCGCCAGCAGCCCCAGGGGTGAAATCAGCTCCTACAATGAGCAGTTCTTC. It codes for CASSPRGEISSYNEQFF.

This clonotype was counted a single time. This rearrangement joins TRBV11-2 to TRBJ2-7, with D unresolved. CDR3 length: 12 residues. The germline V and J ends were trimmed by 3 bases and 4 bases, with 7 bases remaining between them. The V gene's germline CDR1 is SGHAT and CDR2 FQNNGV. CDR3 residues: CASSLLGYEQYF. The CDR3 coding sequence is TGTGCCAGCAGCTTGTTAGGGTACGAGCAGTACTTC. Combining the CDR3 with reference TRBV11-2 and TRBJ2-7 gives the whole variable domain EAGVAQSPRYKIIEKRQSVAFWCNPISGHATLYWYQQILGQGPKLLIQFQNNGVVDDSQLPKDRFSAERLKGVDSTLKIQPAKLEDSAVYLCASSLLGYEQYFGPGTRLTVT.

This clonotype was counted once. The V call is TRBV15, the J call TRBJ2-5; D unclear. CDR3 length: 14 residues. Germline loops: CDR1 LNHNV, CDR2 YYDKDF (reference sequence). Trimming pared 3 bases from V and 4 bases from J, leaving 12 bases between. CDR3 amino acids: CATSRSLGSETQYF. As DNA, the CDR3 is TGTGCCACCAGCAGGTCTCTGGGCTCAGAGACCCAGTACTTC.

Regarding this clonotype: At one end, the junction sequence differs from germline, possibly due to a read error. This sequence joins TRBV4-3 and TRBJ1-6, with 9 nucleotides matching TRBD1. Germline values: CDR1 LGHNA, CDR2 YSLEER. The CDR3 contains 16 residues. CDR3 in amino acids: CASSSAFPGQGSPLHF. The CDR3 coding sequence is TGCGCCAGCAGCTCAGCATTCCCGGGACAGGGTTCACCACTCCACTTT.

There are many counts of this clonotype. This rearrangement joins TRBV5-4 to TRBJ1-3, with 10 bases that match TRBD1. The CDR3 loop spans 15 amino acids. The trim removed 2 bases at V and 3 bases at J, leaving 2 bases unmatched. Germline V gene data show CDR1 as SGHNT and CDR2 as YYREEE (reference sequence). The DNA for the CDR3 is TGTGCCAGCAGCTTCGGGACAGGGGATGGAAACACCATATATTTT. It yields the protein CASSFGTGDGNTIYF. Combining the CDR3 with reference TRBV5-4 and TRBJ1-3 gives the whole variable domain ETGVTQSPTHLIKTRGQQVTLRCSSQSGHNTVSWYQQALGQGPQFIFQYYREEENGRGNFPPRFSGLQFPNYSSELNVNALELDDSALYLCASSFGTGDGNTIYFGEGSWLTVV.

The chain is built from TRBV29-1 and TRBJ2-1; no clear D gene. CDR3 size: 11 residues. Trimming cost V 3 bases and J 5 bases, with 5 bases left between them. Germline CDR1 is SQVTM and CDR2 is ANQGSEA. The CDR3 protein is CSVEGNNEQFF. In DNA form, the CDR3 reads TGCAGCGTTGAGGGGAACAATGAGCAGTTCTTC.